The clone carrying this TCR beta chain came up many times. With iRepertoire HTBI primers and Arm-PCR of CDR3 regions, TCR beta libraries were built. From the multiplex PCR reads, TCRdb called clonotypes with MiXCR, one entry per CDR3 protein. Altogether about 450,000 distinct CDR3 sequences are present, around 17% being singletons, with the ten largest covering 9.5% to 12%. The data stem from a study of regulatory T cells in long-lasting Graves disease. In germline, CDR1 is MDHEN, CDR2 SYDVKM. Trimming left V 3 bases short and J 2 bases short, with 14 bases between. The CDR3 contains 16 residues. Time point in this sample: newly diagnosed GD, antithyroid drugs for less than 3 months. RNA isolated from PBMCs was used to make the TCR library. This same sample was also taken into another study, of T cells in Graves' hyperthyroidism and ophthalmopathy.

The starting material was peripheral blood mononuclear cells (PBMCs), obtained at new diagnosis, from a patient treated with antithyroid drugs. The receptor's source is a woman in her thirties with Graves disease. J is TRBJ1-5 and V is TRBV28, with D uncertain. CDR3 sequence reads: CASSLERVGGNQPQHF. CDR3 nucleotide sequence: TGTGCCAGCAGTTTGGAGAGGGTGGGTGGCAATCAGCCCCAGCATTTT. Drawing the rest from reference TRBV28 and TRBJ1-5, the complete variable domain is DVKVTQSSRYLVKRTGEKVFLECVQDMDHENMFWYRQDPGLGLRLIYFSYDVKMKEKGDIPEGYSVSREKKERFSLILESASTNQTSMYLCASSLERVGGNQPQHFGDGTRLSIL.